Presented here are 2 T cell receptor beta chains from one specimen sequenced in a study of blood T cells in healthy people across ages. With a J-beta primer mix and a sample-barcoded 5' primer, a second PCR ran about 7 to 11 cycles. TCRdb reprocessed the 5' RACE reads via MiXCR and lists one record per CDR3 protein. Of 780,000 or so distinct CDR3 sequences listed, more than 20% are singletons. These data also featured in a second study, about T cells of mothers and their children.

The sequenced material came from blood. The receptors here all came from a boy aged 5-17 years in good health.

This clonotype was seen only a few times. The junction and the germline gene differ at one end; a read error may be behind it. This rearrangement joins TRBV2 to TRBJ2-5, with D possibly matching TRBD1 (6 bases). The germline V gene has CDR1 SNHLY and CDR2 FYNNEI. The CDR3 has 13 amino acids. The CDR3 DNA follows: TGTGCCAGCAGTAGGGACAACCAAGAGACCCAGCACTTC. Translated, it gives CASSRDNQETQHF.

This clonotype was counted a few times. DNA of the CDR3: TGCAGCGCCGACCCACAGGGGGTGGGCGAAAAACTGTTTTTT. It translates to CSADPQGVGEKLFF. The chain carries TRBV29-1 and TRBJ1-4, with 8 bases identical to TRBD1. The CDR3 loop spans 14 amino acids. The V and J ends lost 7 bases and 8 bases, in that order; junction bases with no gene match: 12. CDR1 is SQVTM, CDR2 ANQGSEA, per germline.